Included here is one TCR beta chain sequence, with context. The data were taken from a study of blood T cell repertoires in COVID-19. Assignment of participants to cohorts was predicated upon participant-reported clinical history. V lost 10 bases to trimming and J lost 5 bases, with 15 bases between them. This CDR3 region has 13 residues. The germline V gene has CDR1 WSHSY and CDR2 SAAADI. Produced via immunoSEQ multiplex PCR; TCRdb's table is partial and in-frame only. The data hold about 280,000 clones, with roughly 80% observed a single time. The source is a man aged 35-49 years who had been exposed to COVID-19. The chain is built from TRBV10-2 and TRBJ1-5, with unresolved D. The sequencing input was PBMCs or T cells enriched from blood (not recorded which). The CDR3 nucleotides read TGCGCCACCAAAGTGGGGAGGGATCAGCCCCAGCATTTT. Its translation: CATKVGRDQPQHF.